The T cell receptor beta chain described here comes from a study of cytomegalovirus exposure and HLA in healthy donors. Points from the study as a whole: Rates of TCR association differed by HLA locus in a later analysis, with DRB1 highest and HLA-C lowest.

This clone was detected a few times. What it binds is unknown. There are 13 residues in the CDR3. Trimming removed 2 bases from V and 8 bases from J, with 12 bases in between. Germline V lookup: CDR1 MGHDK, CDR2 SYGVNS. Vbeta (60) and Jbeta (13) primers were used in the PCR. Assay used: immunoSEQ multiplex PCR; TCRdb lists only in-frame clones, some missing. The sample has approximately 160,000 clones, approximately 77% seen once. Sequenced material: PBMCs. This TCR was recovered from a male donor in good health and CMV-seropositive. The J gene is TRBJ1-2, the V gene TRBV25-1, with D perhaps matching TRBD1 (6 bases). CDR3 nucleotides: TGTGCCAGCAGTGAAAGGGGGGGCGGAGGCTACACCTTC. This encodes CASSERGGGGYTF.